The clone carrying this TCR beta chain has a handful of counts. This sequence may be a read error, since a much larger clone differs from it by one base. Naive CD4+ T cells were purified with Tregs depleted by CD25. TCRdb recomputed calls from the 5' RACE reads with MiXCR, one row per CDR3 protein. The sample holds roughly 52,000 distinct CDR3 sequences; roughly 15% are singletons and the top ten take approximately 2.5%. Sequenced material: naive CD4+ T cells sorted from blood. Subset: naive CD4+ T cells, CD4+CD45RA+CD25-. The sequence came from a female donor with breast cancer.

The CDR3 here is CASSIPTGGSGPDTQYF. DNA of the CDR3: TGTGCCAGCAGCATCCCCACAGGGGGATCGGGGCCAGATACGCAGTATTTT. J is TRBJ2-3 and V is TRBV7-2; 8 nucleotides agree with TRBD1. V shed 5 bases, J shed 4 bases, and the junction held 14 bases outside the gene matches. The germline V gene has CDR1 SGHTA and CDR2 FQGNSA. The CDR3 length is 17 residues.